This is a list of T cell receptor beta chains from one sample in a study of identical twins. One entry per CDR3 protein, called by TCRdb with MiXCR from the 5' RACE reads. The sample contains hundreds of thousands of distinct CDR3 sequences, 5.5% to 6.5% of which appear only once. Sequenced: naive T cells sorted from blood. The receptors were gathered from a man between 18 and 35 years old in good health. Each CDR3 is given with its conserved first and last residue. Each record gives: D gene, V gene, J gene, clone size, CDR3 protein, CDR3 DNA. The D gene is left open where the match is weak. Rows give clone size only sometimes, using once, few, many, or a class for an expanded clone.

d_gene: NA
v_gene: TRBV4-3
j_gene: TRBJ2-1
abundance: NA
CDR3aa: CASSQDKEAGSYNEQFF
CDR3nt: TGCGCCAGCAGCCAAGATAAGGAGGCAGGATCCTACAATGAGCAGTTCTTC

d_gene: NA
v_gene: TRBV27
j_gene: TRBJ2-1
abundance: few
CDR3aa: CASSPSADEQFF
CDR3nt: TGTGCCAGCAGTCCCAGCGCGGATGAGCAGTTCTTC

d_gene: NA
v_gene: TRBV5-1
j_gene: TRBJ2-4
abundance: many
CDR3aa: CASSLSSGIQNIQYF
CDR3nt: TGCGCCAGCAGCTTAAGCTCAGGGATACAAAACATTCAGTACTTC

d_gene: TRBD1
v_gene: TRBV6-5
j_gene: TRBJ1-6
abundance: once
CDR3aa: CASSYGTGGTGSYNSPLHF
CDR3nt: TGTGCCAGCAGCTACGGGACAGGGGGAACGGGCTCCTATAATTCACCCCTCCACTTT

d_gene: NA
v_gene: TRBV6-5
j_gene: TRBJ2-1
abundance: many
CDR3aa: CASSYGTMNEQFQFF
CDR3nt: TGTGCCAGCAGTTACGGGACAATGAATGAGCAGTTCCAGTTCTTC

d_gene: NA
v_gene: TRBV29-1
j_gene: TRBJ2-5
abundance: many
CDR3aa: CSVDGGYQETQYF
CDR3nt: TGCAGCGTTGATGGCGGATATCAAGAGACCCAGTACTTC

d_gene: NA
v_gene: TRBV29-1
j_gene: TRBJ2-3
abundance: many
CDR3aa: CSAPQGRTDTQYF
CDR3nt: TGCAGCGCTCCACAGGGGAGGACAGATACGCAGTATTTT

d_gene: NA
v_gene: TRBV10-3
j_gene: TRBJ2-1
abundance: many
CDR3aa: CAISAGSTYNEQFF
CDR3nt: TGTGCCATCAGTGCGGGGTCTACCTACAATGAGCAGTTCTTC

d_gene: TRBD2
v_gene: TRBV10-3
j_gene: TRBJ2-3
abundance: few
CDR3aa: CAIRGLAEGGGDTQYF
CDR3nt: TGTGCCATCAGAGGACTAGCGGAGGGGGGAGGAGATACGCAGTATTTT

d_gene: TRBD2
v_gene: TRBV7-3
j_gene: TRBJ2-3
abundance: few
CDR3aa: CASSPGLAQTDTQYF
CDR3nt: TGTGCCAGCAGCCCAGGACTAGCGCAAACAGATACGCAGTATTTT

d_gene: NA
v_gene: TRBV9
j_gene: TRBJ2-3
abundance: NA
CDR3aa: CASSVEGGGADTQYF
CDR3nt: TGTGCCAGCAGCGTAGAGGGGGGAGGCGCAGATACGCAGTATTTT

d_gene: NA
v_gene: TRBV29-1
j_gene: TRBJ2-5
abundance: NA
CDR3aa: CSVPYGAGETQYF
CDR3nt: TGCAGCGTCCCATATGGAGCGGGAGAGACCCAGTACTTC

d_gene: NA
v_gene: TRBV12-3/TRBV12-4
j_gene: TRBJ2-7
abundance: NA
CDR3aa: CASSFTEDIYEQYF
CDR3nt: TGTGCCAGCAGCTTCACCGAAGACATCTACGAGCAGTACTTC

d_gene: NA
v_gene: TRBV12-3/TRBV12-4
j_gene: TRBJ2-1
abundance: many
CDR3aa: CASSLNPGNEQFF
CDR3nt: TGTGCCAGCAGTCTGAACCCTGGGAATGAGCAGTTCTTC

d_gene: TRBD2
v_gene: TRBV5-1
j_gene: TRBJ2-1
abundance: few
CDR3aa: CASSYKTGLAGPYNEQFF
CDR3nt: TGCGCCAGCAGTTACAAAACAGGACTAGCGGGACCCTACAATGAGCAGTTCTTC

d_gene: TRBD2
v_gene: TRBV20-1
j_gene: TRBJ2-2
abundance: many
CDR3aa: CSALIGTSGINTGELFF
CDR3nt: TGCAGTGCCCTCATAGGGACTAGCGGGATCAACACCGGGGAGCTGTTTTTT

d_gene: TRBD1
v_gene: TRBV3-1
j_gene: TRBJ2-1
abundance: NA
CDR3aa: CASKTTGGAGGGLFNEQFF
CDR3nt: TGTGCCAGCAAGACGACAGGGGGCGCGGGGGGAGGGCTCTTCAATGAGCAGTTCTTC

d_gene: NA
v_gene: TRBV12-3/TRBV12-4
j_gene: TRBJ2-7
abundance: many
CDR3aa: CASRGTSGSYEQYF
CDR3nt: TGTGCCAGCAGGGGTACCAGCGGGTCCTACGAGCAGTACTTC

d_gene: NA
v_gene: TRBV6-2/TRBV6-3
j_gene: TRBJ2-4
abundance: NA
CDR3aa: CASSSLAGLNIQYF
CDR3nt: TGTGCCAGCAGTTCACTAGCAGGATTGAACATTCAGTACTTC

d_gene: NA
v_gene: TRBV6-6
j_gene: TRBJ2-7
abundance: NA
CDR3aa: CASRGRETYEQYF
CDR3nt: TGTGCCAGCAGAGGTAGGGAGACCTACGAGCAGTACTTC

d_gene: NA
v_gene: TRBV30
j_gene: TRBJ2-2
abundance: few
CDR3aa: CAWSVVWDTGELFF
CDR3nt: TGTGCCTGGAGTGTAGTGTGGGACACCGGGGAGCTGTTTTTT

d_gene: TRBD1
v_gene: TRBV12-3/TRBV12-4
j_gene: TRBJ2-7
abundance: many
CDR3aa: CASSIAGTEFYEQYF
CDR3nt: TGTGCCAGCAGTATCGCCGGGACAGAGTTCTACGAGCAGTACTTC

d_gene: NA
v_gene: TRBV29-1
j_gene: TRBJ1-5
abundance: many
CDR3aa: CSVTEQGRNQPQHF
CDR3nt: TGCAGCGTTACAGAGCAGGGAAGGAATCAGCCCCAGCATTTT

d_gene: NA
v_gene: TRBV6-2/TRBV6-3
j_gene: TRBJ1-5
abundance: few
CDR3aa: CASSPSGGLKSHQPQHF
CDR3nt: TGTGCCAGCAGTCCCTCTGGGGGCTTGAAGTCGCATCAGCCCCAGCATTTT

d_gene: NA
v_gene: TRBV2
j_gene: TRBJ2-2
abundance: NA
CDR3aa: CASSGHPAQNTGELFF
CDR3nt: TGTGCCAGCAGCGGTCATCCGGCCCAAAACACCGGGGAGCTGTTTTTT

d_gene: NA
v_gene: TRBV16
j_gene: TRBJ1-2
abundance: few
CDR3aa: CASSQSVGYGYTF
CDR3nt: TGTGCCAGCAGCCAATCCGTGGGGTATGGCTACACCTTC

d_gene: TRBD2
v_gene: TRBV12-3/TRBV12-4
j_gene: TRBJ2-1
abundance: many
CDR3aa: CASTLAGGVYNEQFF
CDR3nt: TGTGCCAGCACCCTAGCGGGAGGGGTATACAATGAGCAGTTCTTC

d_gene: NA
v_gene: TRBV7-2
j_gene: TRBJ2-2
abundance: NA
CDR3aa: CASSLTRIRVRGNTGELFF
CDR3nt: TGTGCCAGCAGCTTAACGCGTATCCGGGTGAGGGGTAACACCGGGGAGCTGTTTTTT

d_gene: NA
v_gene: TRBV28
j_gene: TRBJ1-5
abundance: few
CDR3aa: CASSYLQGSNQPQHF
CDR3nt: TGTGCCAGCAGTTATCTACAGGGAAGCAATCAGCCCCAGCATTTT

d_gene: TRBD2
v_gene: TRBV5-1
j_gene: TRBJ2-1
abundance: many
CDR3aa: CASSLALRLAGVGYEQFF
CDR3nt: TGCGCCAGCAGCTTGGCCCTACGACTAGCGGGAGTAGGTTATGAGCAGTTCTTC

d_gene: NA
v_gene: TRBV7-3
j_gene: TRBJ2-1
abundance: few
CDR3aa: CASSPRGTRGRGSYNEQFF
CDR3nt: TGTGCCAGCAGCCCTCGAGGGACCAGGGGACGCGGCTCCTACAATGAGCAGTTCTTC

d_gene: TRBD1
v_gene: TRBV2
j_gene: TRBJ2-3
abundance: many
CDR3aa: CASSEGTGVTDTQYF
CDR3nt: TGTGCCAGCAGTGAGGGGACAGGGGTAACAGATACGCAGTATTTT